A selection of T cell receptor beta chains follows, all from one sample in a study of beta chain features in type 1 diabetes. Profiled with immunoSEQ multiplex PCR; TCRdb holds only in-frame clones, not every one. The sample includes approximately 260,000 clones, over 20% seen only once; the top ten take 0.028%. The material sequenced was naive CD4+ T cells from blood. The receptors here all came from a woman between 40 and 55 years old with type 1 diabetes. CDR3s include the opening cysteine and the closing phenylalanine or tryptophan. D genes are given only for firm matches. A row's size may be missing; if present it is once, few, many or a size class.

clone_size j_call d_call v_call cdr3_aa cdr3_nt
- TRBJ1-1 TRBD1 TRBV7-9 CASSRQGGNTEAFF TGTGCCAGCAGTCGACAGGGGGGGAACACTGAAGCTTTCTTT
- TRBJ2-3 - TRBV5-4 CASSLVQGTDTQYF TGTGCCAGCAGCTTGGTCCAGGGAACAGATACGCAGTATTTT
- TRBJ2-5 - TRBV14 CASSQGGETQYF TGTGCCAGCAGCCAGGGGGGAGAGACCCAGTACTTC
- TRBJ2-7 TRBD1 TRBV5-1 CASSQGQVASYEQYF TGCGCCAGCAGCCAGGGACAGGTCGCCTCCTACGAGCAGTACTTC
- TRBJ2-7 TRBD1 TRBV18 CASSPPGQGSYEQYF TGTGCCAGCTCGCCCCCGGGACAGGGATCCTACGAGCAGTACTTC
- TRBJ2-5 TRBD1 TRBV28 CASSYPFRDRGQDIETQYF TGTGCCAGCAGTTACCCCTTCCGGGACAGGGGACAAGACATTGAGACCCAGTACTTC
few TRBJ2-1 TRBD1 TRBV30 CAWKRQGTDEQFF TGTGCCTGGAAGCGACAGGGGACGGATGAGCAGTTCTTC
- TRBJ1-2 TRBD1 TRBV30 CAWSPRTGGDYGYTF TGTGCCTGGAGTCCGCGGACAGGGGGGGACTATGGCTACACCTTC
- TRBJ1-5 - TRBV7-2 CASSFVGGNSNQPQHF TGTGCCAGCAGCTTTGTCGGCGGCAATAGCAATCAGCCCCAGCATTTT
few TRBJ1-2 - TRBV9 CASSTSLRGYTF TGTGCCAGCAGCACCTCATTGCGCGGCTACACCTTC
few TRBJ2-1 TRBD2 TRBV10-3 CAIMGTSGNNEQFF TGTGCCATCATGGGGACTAGCGGGAACAATGAGCAGTTCTTC
once TRBJ2-2 - TRBV6-1 CASSERAFTGELFF TGTGCCAGCAGTGAAAGAGCCTTCACCGGGGAGCTGTTTTTT
few TRBJ2-6 TRBD2 TRBV28 CASSLGGTLSSGANVLTF TGTGCCAGCAGTTTGGGGGGGACGCTTAGCTCTGGGGCCAACGTCCTGACTTTC
- TRBJ2-1 TRBD2 TRBV29-1 CSVGESGSREQFF TGCAGCGTCGGGGAGAGCGGGAGCCGTGAGCAGTTCTTC
- TRBJ2-5 - TRBV7-2 CASSLGPGETQYF TGTGCCAGCAGTCTCGGACCGGGGGAGACCCAGTACTTC
few TRBJ1-1 - TRBV5-4 CASGARGTEAFF TGTGCCAGCGGGGCCAGAGGCACTGAAGCTTTCTTT
few TRBJ1-5 - TRBV30 CAWSRDRLSYSNQPQHF TGTGCCTGGAGCCGAGACAGGCTCTCCTATAGCAATCAGCCCCAGCATTTT
- TRBJ2-5 - TRBV20-1 CSPLRGETQYF TGCAGTCCGTTGAGAGGGGAGACCCAGTACTTC